This T cell receptor beta chain is drawn from a study of tissue T cells after allogeneic stem cell transplantation. Study-level points and caveats: In patients and mice, blood and spleen missed much of tissue repertoire. Which tissue TCRs were alloreactive or antigen-specific was not determined. Some clones might be persisting host cells. Across patients, clones rarely overlapped, yet motif clusters were shared tissue-specifically.

Germline CDR1 LGHNA, CDR2 YSYQKL. Trimming cost V 0 bases and J 4 bases, with 13 bases left between them. The CDR3 has 16 amino acids. TCRbeta CDR3 was sequenced at survey depth with template counts. Produced via immunoSEQ multiplex PCR; TCRdb's table is partial and in-frame only. The sample lists about 22,000 clones; about two thirds were seen once. As for this clone: What it recognizes is unknown. Mouse germline and gene names are used. The sequence runs out 1 residue before the end of the CDR3; the remainder is reconstructed from the germline J gene.

Sequencing used spleen. The TCR sequence derives from a female BALB/c mouse in good health. The strain's MHC type: H2-d. The chain joins TRBV2 to TRBJ2-1, with D maybe TRBD2 (6 bases). The CDR3 here is CASSQDPGGRYAEQFF. The CDR3 DNA, read in part, is TGTGCCAGCAGCCAAGATCCCGGGGGGAGGTATGCTGAGCAGTTC.